A selection of T cell receptor beta chains follows, all from one sample in a study of T cells in pancreatic ductal adenocarcinoma. The method was immunoSEQ multiplex PCR; TCRdb's version includes in-frame clones alone and lacks a portion of them. Among some 4,300 clones listed, approximately 79% were seen once. Input material: pancreatic tumor tissue. All receptors derive from a human donor with pancreatic ductal adenocarcinoma. The donor label of this sample is uncertain. CDR3s include the opening cysteine and the closing phenylalanine or tryptophan. Each record gives: CDR3 length, V gene, J gene, clone size, D gene, CDR3 DNA, CDR3 protein. D genes are given only for firm matches. Clone size, where shown, is once, few, many, or a class for clones that have expanded.

len: 15
v_gene: TRBV29-1
j_gene: TRBJ2-1
abundance: -
d_gene: -
CDR3nt: TGCAGCGTTGACTTAGCTCTTAAGTCAGTCAATGAGCAGTTCTTC
CDR3aa: CSVDLALKSVNEQFF

len: 17
v_gene: TRBV6-1
j_gene: TRBJ2-7
abundance: -
d_gene: TRBD1
CDR3nt: TGTGCCAGCAGTGATCCACGACGAGGGACAGGCAGGTACGAGCAGTACTTC
CDR3aa: CASSDPRRGTGRYEQYF

len: 11
v_gene: TRBV7-8
j_gene: TRBJ2-3
abundance: -
d_gene: -
CDR3nt: TGTGCCAGCAGCTTAAAAGATACGCAGTATTTT
CDR3aa: CASSLKDTQYF

len: 14
v_gene: TRBV7-2
j_gene: TRBJ1-1
abundance: -
d_gene: -
CDR3nt: TGTGCCAGCAGCCGGGGAGGGATGAACACTGAAGCTTTCTTT
CDR3aa: CASSRGGMNTEAFF

len: 16
v_gene: TRBV6-9
j_gene: TRBJ1-1
abundance: -
d_gene: TRBD1
CDR3nt: TGTGCCAGCAGGCCATCCGGGGACAGGGCTAGGACTGAAGCTTTCTTT
CDR3aa: CASRPSGDRARTEAFF

len: 20
v_gene: TRBV4-2
j_gene: TRBJ2-3
abundance: -
d_gene: TRBD2
CDR3nt: TGTGCCAGCAGCCAAGATAACGGACTAGCGGGGGGGCATCTGACAGATACGCAGTATTTT
CDR3aa: CASSQDNGLAGGHLTDTQYF

len: 15
v_gene: TRBV6-6
j_gene: TRBJ2-3
abundance: -
d_gene: -
CDR3nt: TGTGCCAGCAGTTACTTAGGCCGGGACCAGGGTACGCAGTATTTT
CDR3aa: CASSYLGRDQGTQYF

len: 14
v_gene: TRBV28
j_gene: TRBJ1-1
abundance: -
d_gene: -
CDR3nt: TGTGCCAGCAGTTTGGTGGGGGGAGGGTCTGAAGCTTTCTTT
CDR3aa: CASSLVGGGSEAFF

len: 16
v_gene: TRBV2
j_gene: TRBJ1-4
abundance: large
d_gene: TRBD1
CDR3nt: TGTGCCAGCAGTGAAGCTCCGGGACAGTTAATGAGGAAACTGTTTTTT
CDR3aa: CASSEAPGQLMRKLFF

len: 16
v_gene: TRBV28
j_gene: TRBJ1-1
abundance: -
d_gene: TRBD1
CDR3nt: TGTGCCAGCAGTCCGACAGGGGCCTCCTTAGGGACTGAAGCTTTCTTT
CDR3aa: CASSPTGASLGTEAFF

len: 16
v_gene: TRBV5-5
j_gene: TRBJ1-1
abundance: -
d_gene: TRBD1
CDR3nt: TGTGCCAGCAGCTTGGGGACAGGGGCGATGAACACTGAAGCTTTCTTT
CDR3aa: CASSLGTGAMNTEAFF

len: 19
v_gene: TRBV7-2
j_gene: TRBJ2-7
abundance: -
d_gene: -
CDR3nt: TGTGCCAGCAGCTTATCAGGGGGGGCGAGTGTCGGTTCCGCCTACGAGCAGTACTTC
CDR3aa: CASSLSGGASVGSAYEQYF

len: 17
v_gene: TRBV27
j_gene: TRBJ2-1
abundance: few
d_gene: TRBD2
CDR3nt: TGTGCCAGCAGTTTTAGCGGGAGGGCCTTGGCTTACAATGAGCAGTTCTTC
CDR3aa: CASSFSGRALAYNEQFF

len: 12
v_gene: TRBV15
j_gene: TRBJ1-2
abundance: few
d_gene: -
CDR3nt: TGTGCCACCAGCAGGGAAGGCTATGGCTACACCTTC
CDR3aa: CATSREGYGYTF

len: 16
v_gene: TRBV9
j_gene: TRBJ2-7
abundance: few
d_gene: -
CDR3nt: TGTGCCAGCAGCGTAGGAACTATCCCTAGCTCCTACGAGCAGTACTTC
CDR3aa: CASSVGTIPSSYEQYF

len: 17
v_gene: TRBV11-1
j_gene: TRBJ2-3
abundance: -
d_gene: TRBD1
CDR3nt: TGTGCCAGCAGCTCGAGAGGGACAGGGGTCTACACAGATACGCAGTATTTT
CDR3aa: CASSSRGTGVYTDTQYF

len: 14
v_gene: TRBV6-1
j_gene: TRBJ1-6
abundance: -
d_gene: -
CDR3nt: TGTGCCAGCAGTGAAAGGGTGGTGAATTCACCCCTCCACTTT
CDR3aa: CASSERVVNSPLHF

len: 11
v_gene: TRBV19
j_gene: TRBJ1-2
abundance: -
d_gene: -
CDR3nt: TGTGCCAGTAGTCAGGACTATGGCTACACCTTC
CDR3aa: CASSQDYGYTF

len: 15
v_gene: TRBV4-3
j_gene: TRBJ2-5
abundance: -
d_gene: -
CDR3nt: TGCGCCAGCAGGCACGTAAGGGGCCAACAAGAGACCCAGTACTTC
CDR3aa: CASRHVRGQQETQYF

len: 16
v_gene: TRBV19
j_gene: TRBJ1-1
abundance: few
d_gene: -
CDR3nt: TGTGCCAGTAGTGCCGGGAGGGGACCCTTCGGCACTGAAGCTTTCTTT
CDR3aa: CASSAGRGPFGTEAFF

len: 15
v_gene: TRBV7-2
j_gene: TRBJ2-7
abundance: -
d_gene: TRBD1
CDR3nt: TGTGCCAGCAGCTTAAGTAACGACAGGGGGCAAGAGCAGTACTTC
CDR3aa: CASSLSNDRGQEQYF

len: 12
v_gene: TRBV28
j_gene: TRBJ2-7
abundance: -
d_gene: TRBD1
CDR3nt: TGTGCCACACGGGACAGCCCCTACGAGCAGTACTTC
CDR3aa: CATRDSPYEQYF

len: 13
v_gene: TRBV19
j_gene: TRBJ1-2
abundance: -
d_gene: -
CDR3nt: TGTGCCAGTACGGAGGGGAGGAACTATGGCTACACCTTC
CDR3aa: CASTEGRNYGYTF

len: 12
v_gene: TRBV7-2
j_gene: TRBJ2-5
abundance: -
d_gene: TRBD1
CDR3nt: TGTGCCAGCAGCCGGGACAGGGGGGAGGAGTACTTC
CDR3aa: CASSRDRGEEYF

len: 17
v_gene: TRBV5-1
j_gene: TRBJ1-1
abundance: -
d_gene: -
CDR3nt: TGCGCCAGCAGCTTGGCCGGACTCCGGGGGATAAACACTGAAGCTTTCTTT
CDR3aa: CASSLAGLRGINTEAFF

len: 15
v_gene: TRBV19
j_gene: TRBJ1-2
abundance: -
d_gene: TRBD1
CDR3nt: TGTGCCAGTAGTATAGCTCCGGGACAGGGAATCGGCTACACCTTC
CDR3aa: CASSIAPGQGIGYTF

len: 19
v_gene: TRBV27
j_gene: TRBJ2-4
abundance: -
d_gene: TRBD2
CDR3nt: TGTGCCAGCAGTTTATCTTTTGCTAGCGGGAGCGGCGCCAAAAACATTCAGTACTTC
CDR3aa: CASSLSFASGSGAKNIQYF

len: 17
v_gene: TRBV27
j_gene: TRBJ1-6
abundance: -
d_gene: TRBD1
CDR3nt: TGTGCCAGCAGTTCTTACATTACCGGGACAGACCTATCACCCCTCCACTTT
CDR3aa: CASSSYITGTDLSPLHF

len: 19
v_gene: TRBV5-1
j_gene: TRBJ1-1
abundance: -
d_gene: -
CDR3nt: TGCGCCAGCAGCTTGGATTTTTTACAGGCCCACGCGAGGATCACTGAAGCTTTCTTT
CDR3aa: CASSLDFLQAHARITEAFF

len: 13
v_gene: TRBV18
j_gene: TRBJ2-3
abundance: -
d_gene: -
CDR3nt: TGTGCCAGCTCCAAAGCTAGCACAGATACGCAGTATTTT
CDR3aa: CASSKASTDTQYF

len: 15
v_gene: TRBV28
j_gene: TRBJ2-6
abundance: -
d_gene: -
CDR3nt: TGTGCCAGCAGTTTAACGGGCTCTGGGGCCAACGTCCTGACTTTC
CDR3aa: CASSLTGSGANVLTF

len: 15
v_gene: TRBV18
j_gene: TRBJ1-2
abundance: few
d_gene: -
CDR3nt: TGTGCCAGCTCACCACCGGGTCCGACTAACTATGGCTACACCTTC
CDR3aa: CASSPPGPTNYGYTF

len: 12
v_gene: TRBV19
j_gene: TRBJ1-1
abundance: few
d_gene: -
CDR3nt: TGTGCCAGCACCACCGGGGACACTGAAGCTTTCTTT
CDR3aa: CASTTGDTEAFF

len: 19
v_gene: TRBV4-3
j_gene: TRBJ1-4
abundance: -
d_gene: -
CDR3nt: TGCGCCAGCAGCCAAGATCTTTTAGGGGCGACGTCAACTAATGAAAAACTGTTTTTT
CDR3aa: CASSQDLLGATSTNEKLFF

len: 11
v_gene: TRBV20-1
j_gene: TRBJ1-1
abundance: -
d_gene: -
CDR3nt: TGCAGTGCTAGACAGTTGTATGAAGCTTTCTTT
CDR3aa: CSARQLYEAFF

len: 15
v_gene: TRBV4-1
j_gene: TRBJ1-2
abundance: -
d_gene: -
CDR3nt: TGCGCCAGCAGCCAAGAATCTCGGACGAACTATGGCTACACCTTC
CDR3aa: CASSQESRTNYGYTF

len: 17
v_gene: TRBV7-2
j_gene: TRBJ1-5
abundance: few
d_gene: -
CDR3nt: TGTGCCAGCAGCCTCCGATGGGAGGGTAGGGACAATCAGCCCCAGCATTTT
CDR3aa: CASSLRWEGRDNQPQHF

len: 18
v_gene: TRBV11-2
j_gene: TRBJ2-6
abundance: -
d_gene: -
CDR3nt: TGTGCCAGCAGCCAAGTAAGAGGGGGGAGCTCTGGGGCCAACGTCCTGACTTTC
CDR3aa: CASSQVRGGSSGANVLTF

len: 15
v_gene: TRBV30
j_gene: TRBJ1-4
abundance: -
d_gene: TRBD1
CDR3nt: TGTGCCTGGAGCCCGGGACAGGGAATCTGGGAAAAACTGTTTTTT
CDR3aa: CAWSPGQGIWEKLFF

len: 16
v_gene: TRBV7-2
j_gene: TRBJ1-5
abundance: -
d_gene: -
CDR3nt: TGTGCCAGCAGCTTAGCATCGGCAGGGAGGTTTCAGCCCCAGCATTTT
CDR3aa: CASSLASAGRFQPQHF

len: 21
v_gene: TRBV4-1
j_gene: TRBJ1-2
abundance: -
d_gene: -
CDR3nt: TGCGCCAGCAGCCAAGATTCTTACGGGCGGGAGCGAAGGAAAGCTAACTATGGCTACACCTTC
CDR3aa: CASSQDSYGRERRKANYGYTF